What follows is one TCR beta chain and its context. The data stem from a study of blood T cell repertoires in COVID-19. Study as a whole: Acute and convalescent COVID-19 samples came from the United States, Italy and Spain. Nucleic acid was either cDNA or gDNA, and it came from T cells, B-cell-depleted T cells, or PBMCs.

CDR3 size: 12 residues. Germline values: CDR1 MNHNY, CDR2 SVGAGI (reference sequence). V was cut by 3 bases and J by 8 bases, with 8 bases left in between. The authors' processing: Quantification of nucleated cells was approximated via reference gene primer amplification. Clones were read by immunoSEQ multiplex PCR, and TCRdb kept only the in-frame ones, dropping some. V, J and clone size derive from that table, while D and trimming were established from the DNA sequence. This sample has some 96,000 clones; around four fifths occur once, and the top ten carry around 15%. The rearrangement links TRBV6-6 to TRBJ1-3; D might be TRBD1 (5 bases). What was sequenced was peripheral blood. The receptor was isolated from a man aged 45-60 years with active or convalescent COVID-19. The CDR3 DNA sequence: TGTGCCAGCAGTTATGGGGGGGACACCATATATTTT. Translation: CASSYGGDTIYF.